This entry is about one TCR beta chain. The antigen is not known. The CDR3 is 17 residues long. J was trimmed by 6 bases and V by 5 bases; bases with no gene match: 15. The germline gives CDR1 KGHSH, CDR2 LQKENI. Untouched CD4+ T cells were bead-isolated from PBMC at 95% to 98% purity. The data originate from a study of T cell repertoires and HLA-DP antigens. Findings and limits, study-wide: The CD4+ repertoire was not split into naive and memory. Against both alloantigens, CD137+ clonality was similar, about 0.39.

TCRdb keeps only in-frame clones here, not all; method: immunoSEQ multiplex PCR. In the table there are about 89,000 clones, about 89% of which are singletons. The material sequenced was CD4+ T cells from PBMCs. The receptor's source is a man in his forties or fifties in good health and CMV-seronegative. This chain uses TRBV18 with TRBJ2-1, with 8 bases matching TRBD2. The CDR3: CASSSSTGTRYVNEQFF. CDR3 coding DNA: TGTGCCAGCTCATCTTCAACCGGGACTAGATACGTCAATGAGCAGTTCTTC.